These T cell receptor beta chains were read from a single sample in a study of T-cell memory formation after mild COVID-19. TCRdb itself ran the 5' RACE reads through MiXCR, one entry per CDR3 protein. The table records approximately 490,000 distinct CDR3 sequences, around 21% of them present only once. The material sequenced was PBMCs or a T cell subset sorted from them (not recorded which). These receptors all come from an adult woman who had mild COVID-19 (a few samples of this study predate the infection). Cell type and time point are not known. The CDR3 runs from the conserved cysteine through the conserved F or W. The D gene is left open where the match is weak. Only some rows state a clone size, as once, few, many or a class for expanded clones.

cdr3_aa	cdr3_nt	clone_size	cdr3_length	v_call	j_call	d_call
CATSERDSLNTGELFF	TGTGCCACCAGTGAGCGGGACAGTCTAAACACAGGGGAGCTGTTTTTT	NA	16	TRBV24-1	TRBJ2-2	NA
CASSNREYQETQYF	TGTGCCAGCAGTAACAGAGAGTACCAAGAGACCCAGTACTTC	NA	14	TRBV12-3/TRBV12-4	TRBJ2-5	NA
CSARISFGHGDTQYF	TGCAGTGCTAGAATTAGTTTTGGGCACGGAGATACGCAGTATTTT	few	15	TRBV20-1	TRBJ2-3	NA
CASSSGQGFGNSPLHF	TGTGCCAGCAGCTCGGGACAGGGATTCGGTAATTCACCCCTCCACTTT	few	16	TRBV7-3	TRBJ1-6	TRBD1
CASSQAGTGTLDGYTF	TGTGCCAGCAGCCAAGCCGGGACAGGGACCCTCGACGGCTACACCTTC	few	16	TRBV4-2	TRBJ1-2	TRBD1
CASSVEGSGGNIQYF	TGTGCCAGCAGCGTAGAAGGGAGCGGAGGGAACATTCAGTACTTC	NA	15	TRBV9	TRBJ2-4	NA
CATKGPRSNQPQHF	TGTGCCACCAAAGGTCCACGGAGCAATCAGCCCCAGCATTTT	NA	14	TRBV15	TRBJ1-5	NA
CASKKGQGRNQPQHF	TGTGCCAGCAAAAAAGGACAGGGGAGGAATCAGCCCCAGCATTTT	NA	15	TRBV12-3/TRBV12-4	TRBJ1-5	TRBD1
CASSFEGGNYEQYF	TGTGCCAGCAGCTTCGAAGGAGGGAACTACGAGCAGTACTTC	NA	14	TRBV7-8	TRBJ2-7	NA
CASSLESERQYF	TGTGCCAGCAGCTTAGAATCCGAGAGGCAGTACTTC	NA	12	TRBV7-9	TRBJ2-7	NA
CASRGVSYNEQFF	TGTGCCAGCAGGGGGGTCTCCTACAATGAGCAGTTCTTC	NA	13	TRBV2	TRBJ2-1	NA
CASSLVGGGADTQYF	TGTGCCAGCAGCTTAGTGGGAGGTGGAGCAGATACGCAGTATTTT	NA	15	TRBV7-3	TRBJ2-3	NA
CASSLSAALNQPQHF	TGTGCCAGCAGCTTATCGGCAGCCTTAAATCAGCCCCAGCATTTT	NA	15	TRBV5-6	TRBJ1-5	NA
CSVEAGTGELFF	TGCAGCGTAGAAGCGGGTACCGGGGAGCTGTTTTTT	many	12	TRBV29-1	TRBJ2-2	NA
CASSLIGTAPYRFF	TGTGCCAGCAGCTTAATCGGGACAGCACCCTACCGGTTTTTT	NA	14	TRBV7-2	TRBJ1-4	TRBD1
CSARFGSYEQYF	TGCAGTGCTAGGTTCGGGTCCTACGAGCAGTACTTC	few	12	TRBV20-1	TRBJ2-7	NA
CASSQGGIRGTDTEAFF	TGTGCCAGCAGCCAAGGTGGTATACGGGGGACCGACACTGAAGCTTTCTTT	NA	17	TRBV7-9	TRBJ1-1	NA
CASSYPGLAGHNEQFF	TGTGCCAGCAGCTACCCCGGACTAGCGGGGCACAATGAGCAGTTCTTC	few	16	TRBV7-9	TRBJ2-1	TRBD2
CATSDLRGSKDTQYF	TGTGCCACCAGTGATTTGCGAGGGAGCAAGGATACGCAGTATTTT	NA	15	TRBV24-1	TRBJ2-3	NA
CASSFLGAEYGYTF	TGTGCCAGCAGCTTCTTGGGGGCGGAGTATGGCTACACCTTC	few	14	TRBV7-9	TRBJ1-2	NA
CASSPRDFSYEQYF	TGTGCCAGCAGTCCCCGGGACTTTTCCTACGAGCAGTACTTC	NA	14	TRBV12-3/TRBV12-4	TRBJ2-7	NA
CASSTSRDRGRGEKLFF	TGTGCCAGCAGCACGTCCCGGGACAGGGGCCGGGGGGAAAAACTGTTTTTT	NA	17	TRBV7-9	TRBJ1-4	TRBD1
CSARDFLGSSYNEQFF	TGCAGTGCCCGGGACTTCCTAGGGAGCTCCTACAATGAGCAGTTCTTC	NA	16	TRBV20-1	TRBJ2-1	NA
CSVDSGLAGGPGYEQYF	TGCAGCGTTGACTCCGGACTAGCGGGGGGCCCCGGCTACGAGCAGTACTTC	NA	17	TRBV29-1	TRBJ2-7	TRBD2
CASSSDRLYEQYF	TGTGCCAGCAGCAGCGACAGATTATACGAGCAGTACTTC	NA	13	TRBV7-9	TRBJ2-7	NA
CASSNRTGGLRDTATNEKLFF	TGCGCCAGCAGCAATCGGACAGGGGGCCTACGGGATACGGCAACTAATGAAAAACTGTTTTTT	few	21	TRBV5-1	TRBJ1-4	TRBD1
CSARKGQGNTIYF	TGCAGTGCCCGAAAGGGACAGGGGAACACCATATATTTT	few	13	TRBV20-1	TRBJ1-3	TRBD1
CASSLSGGQRNTEAFF	TGCGCCAGCAGCTTGTCAGGGGGACAGCGGAACACTGAAGCTTTCTTT	few	16	TRBV5-1	TRBJ1-1	TRBD1